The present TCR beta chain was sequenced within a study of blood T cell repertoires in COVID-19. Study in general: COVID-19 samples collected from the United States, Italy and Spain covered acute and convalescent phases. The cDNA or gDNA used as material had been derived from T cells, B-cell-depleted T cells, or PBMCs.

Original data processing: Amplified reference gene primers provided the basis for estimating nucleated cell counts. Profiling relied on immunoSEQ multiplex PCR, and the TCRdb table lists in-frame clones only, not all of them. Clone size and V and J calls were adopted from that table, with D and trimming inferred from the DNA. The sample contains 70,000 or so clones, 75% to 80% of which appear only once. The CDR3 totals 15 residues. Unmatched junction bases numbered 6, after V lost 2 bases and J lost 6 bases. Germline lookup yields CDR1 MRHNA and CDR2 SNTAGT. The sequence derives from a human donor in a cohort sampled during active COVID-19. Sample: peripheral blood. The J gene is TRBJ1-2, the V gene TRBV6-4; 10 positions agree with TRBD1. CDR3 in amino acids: CASSDQGTGAHGYTF. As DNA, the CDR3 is TGTGCCAGCAGTGACCAAGGGACAGGGGCGCATGGCTACACCTTC.